This T cell receptor beta chain was sequenced during a study of T cell responses to AZD1222 COVID-19 vaccine. Trimming removed 3 bases at V and 5 bases at J, with 22 bases between. Germline V gene data show CDR1 as GTSNPN and CDR2 as SVGIG (reference sequence). The CDR3 sequence is 16 residues long. The assay was immunoSEQ multiplex PCR, and TCRdb's table has in-frame clones only and misses some. The table includes more than 150,000 clones, 94% detected once. The sample consisted of peripheral blood, taken on day 0 of AZD1222 vaccination. This chain joins TRBV30 and TRBJ2-5, with D tentatively TRBD1 or TRBD2 (5 bases each). The clonotype was recovered from an adult in good health. CDR3: CAWRTIGPGRGETQYF. DNA of the CDR3: TGTGCCTGGAGGACTATCGGCCCAGGGAGAGGGGAGACCCAGTACTTC. The variable domain in full, completed from reference TRBV30 and TRBJ2-5, reads SQTIHQWPATLVQPVGSPLSLECTVEGTSNPNLYWYRQAAGRGLQLLFYSVGIGQISSEVPQNLSASRPQDRQFILSSKKLLLSDSGFYLCAWRTIGPGRGETQYFGPGTRLLVL.